The rows below give T cell receptor beta chains drawn from one sample of a study of shared clonotypes between healthy human individuals. Clones were read by immunoSEQ multiplex PCR, and TCRdb kept only the in-frame ones, dropping some. This sample has about 980,000 clones, with less than 85% found just once. Sequenced input: memory CD4+ T cells sorted from blood. The receptors come from a man between 18 and 29 years old in good health. CDR3s include the opening cysteine and the closing phenylalanine or tryptophan. The D gene is left open where the match is weak. A row's size may be missing; if present it is once, few, many or a size class.

TRBJ2-2	-	TRBD1	TRBV5-4	TGTGCCAGCAGCTCGGGACAGGGGAACACCGGGGAGCTGTTTTTT	CASSSGQGNTGELFF
TRBJ2-1	-	-	TRBV7-2	TGTGCCAGCAGTGCTCAGGGGCAGTTTTTCTTC	CASSAQGQFFF
TRBJ2-3	-	TRBD1	TRBV5-1	TGCGCCAGCAGCTTGGCAGGGGGCCGGGATACGCAGTATTTT	CASSLAGGRDTQYF
TRBJ2-7	-	TRBD1	TRBV5-1	TGCGCCAGCAACTCCGGGACAGGCACCTACGAGCAGTACTTC	CASNSGTGTYEQYF
TRBJ1-4	-	TRBD1	TRBV5-1	TGCGCCAGCAGCTTGCAGGAAGGAGGGGGCGGTAAACTGTTTTTT	CASSLQEGGGGKLFF
TRBJ1-1	-	TRBD1	TRBV7-8	TGTGCCAGCATGGCGTTGACAGGGGACACTGAAGCTTTCTTT	CASMALTGDTEAFF
TRBJ1-2	-	-	TRBV9	TGTGCCAGCAGCGTAGAGGCCAGGGCGGGCTATGGCTACACCTTC	CASSVEARAGYGYTF
TRBJ2-1	-	-	TRBV5-6	TGTGCCAGCAGCTTGGGGCAGGGTACAGGCAATGAGCAGTTCTTC	CASSLGQGTGNEQFF
TRBJ2-1	-	-	TRBV6-5	TGTGCCAGCAGTGCTCCCGGGACTGGCAAAAATGAGCAGTTCTTC	CASSAPGTGKNEQFF
TRBJ2-7	-	-	TRBV6-1	TGTGCCAGCAGTGACGTAGGCGAGCAGTACTTC	CASSDVGEQYF
TRBJ2-7	many	-	TRBV14	TGTGCCAGCAGCCAAGCGATTATCTACGAGCAGTACTTC	CASSQAIIYEQYF
TRBJ2-1	once	-	TRBV5-1	TGCGCCAGCAGCTACCGGGGAAATTACAATGAGCAGTTCTTC	CASSYRGNYNEQFF
TRBJ2-7	-	-	TRBV2	TGTGCCAGCAGCCGGATGGGGGCCCTATCCTACGAGCAGTACTTC	CASSRMGALSYEQYF
TRBJ2-2	-	TRBD2	TRBV7-6	TGTGCCAGCAGCCGCGCGACTAGCGGGAACACCGGGGAGCTGTTTTTT	CASSRATSGNTGELFF
TRBJ1-3	-	TRBD1	TRBV5-5	TGTGCCAGCAGCCAAGGACAGGGAGGCTCTGGAAACACCATATATTTT	CASSQGQGGSGNTIYF
TRBJ2-5	-	-	TRBV7-7	TGTGCTAGCAGCTTAGGGGGATCGTACCAAGAGACCCAGTACTTC	CASSLGGSYQETQYF
TRBJ1-1	-	-	TRBV18	TGTGCCAGCTCACCAAACAGGGTCACTGAAGCTTTCTTT	CASSPNRVTEAFF
TRBJ1-3	once	-	TRBV5-6	TGTGCCAGCAGCTTGGAGGGGGGAAACACCATATATTTT	CASSLEGGNTIYF
TRBJ1-6	-	-	TRBV10-3	TGTGCCATCAACGGGGAGGGGACTAACTCACCCCTCCACTTT	CAINGEGTNSPLHF
TRBJ2-1	-	TRBD2	TRBV4-3	TGCGCCAGCAGCCAAGATATCCCGTCCCGCCGATCTAGCGGGATATACAATGAGCAGTTCTTC	CASSQDIPSRRSSGIYNEQFF
TRBJ2-1	-	-	TRBV5-1	TGCGCCAGCAGCTGGGAGGACAGGTTGCAGTTCTTC	CASSWEDRLQFF
TRBJ2-3	-	TRBD2	TRBV7-9	TGTGCCAGCAGTCCCGGACTAGCGGGATTCACAGATACGCAGTATTTT	CASSPGLAGFTDTQYF
TRBJ1-3	-	-	TRBV7-2	TGTGCCAGCAGCCCCCAGGGGCCTTCTGGAAACACCATATATTTT	CASSPQGPSGNTIYF
TRBJ2-1	-	-	TRBV7-8	TGTGCCAGCAGCTGGGACGGTTCCTACAATGAGCAGTTCTTC	CASSWDGSYNEQFF
TRBJ2-3	-	-	TRBV11-2	TGTGCCAGCAGCCCACGAGATACGCAGTATTTT	CASSPRDTQYF
TRBJ1-2	-	-	TRBV7-9	TGTGCCAGCAGCCCAACGGGGGTTGGCTACACCTTC	CASSPTGVGYTF
TRBJ1-2	-	-	TRBV6-6	TGTGCCAGCAGTTACCCTGGGGGGTTGGATGGCTACACCTTC	CASSYPGGLDGYTF
TRBJ1-2	many	-	TRBV19	TGTGCCAGTACTATCGAAGGGGGAGGTCGAGGCTACACCTTC	CASTIEGGGRGYTF
TRBJ1-2	once	-	TRBV11-2	TGTGCCAGCAGCCTACAGGGACTGTATGGCTACACCTTC	CASSLQGLYGYTF
TRBJ1-6	-	TRBD1	TRBV28	TGTGCCAGCAGTTTATCCCAGGGGGCAAGTAATTCACCCCTCCACTTT	CASSLSQGASNSPLHF
TRBJ2-3	-	TRBD2	TRBV2	TGTGCCGGAAGTAGCGGGGGGATGACGGATACGCAGTATTTT	CAGSSGGMTDTQYF
TRBJ1-3	-	-	TRBV7-9	TGTGCCAGCAGCTTAGGGGTACAGGGATCTGGAAACACCATATATTTT	CASSLGVQGSGNTIYF
TRBJ1-6	-	-	TRBV2	TGTGCCAGCAGTGGCCCCAAGGAGGGGAGGGGTAGGACACCCCTCCACTTT	CASSGPKEGRGRTPLHF
TRBJ1-2	-	TRBD1	TRBV4-3	TGCGCCAGCAGCCAAGAGTGGACAGGGGGCAATGGCTACACCTTC	CASSQEWTGGNGYTF
TRBJ1-1	-	TRBD1	TRBV5-4	TGTGCCAGCAGCCCTGGGACAGGAGCCTTTGATGAAGCTTTCTTT	CASSPGTGAFDEAFF
TRBJ2-1	-	TRBD2	TRBV6-5	TGTGCCACCGGACTAGCGGGAGTAATGTTCTTC	CATGLAGVMFF
TRBJ2-5	-	-	TRBV28	TGTGCCAGCAGTTTAGGGTCTTTCCAAGAGACCCAGTACTTC	CASSLGSFQETQYF
TRBJ2-3	-	TRBD1	TRBV2	TGTGCCAGCAGTGAGCAGGGGGTGGGAGATACGCAGTATTTT	CASSEQGVGDTQYF
TRBJ2-2	once	-	TRBV5-6	TGTGCCAGCAGCTTAGGGGGAGCGAACACCGGGGAGCTGTTTTTT	CASSLGGANTGELFF
TRBJ2-1	-	-	TRBV9	TGTGCCAGCAGAATGGCTGGCTCCTACAATGAGCAGTTCTTC	CASRMAGSYNEQFF
TRBJ2-1	-	TRBD1	TRBV7-7	TGTGCTAGCAGCCCCGGACAGGGTTACAATGAGCAGTTCTTC	CASSPGQGYNEQFF
TRBJ2-7	-	TRBD1	TRBV4-3	TGCGCCAGCAGCCAAGATTGGGACAGGGACTACGAGCAGTACTTC	CASSQDWDRDYEQYF
TRBJ2-7	-	TRBD1	TRBV10-1	TGCGCCAGCAGTGACAACCGACAGGGCTACGAGCAGTACTTC	CASSDNRQGYEQYF
TRBJ1-4	few	TRBD1	TRBV14	TGTGCCAGCAGCCAAGAACTTAACAGGGGCCCTTCTCAGGAAAAACTGTTTTTT	CASSQELNRGPSQEKLFF
TRBJ1-2	few	TRBD1	TRBV7-3	TGTGCCAGCAGCTCCCGAACCTCTAGAGGGGGCAGTGGCTACACCTTC	CASSSRTSRGGSGYTF
TRBJ1-2	few	-	TRBV5-6	TGTGCCAGCAGCTCCGGGGGCTCCGGGGGCGGGTATGGCTACACCTTC	CASSSGGSGGGYGYTF
TRBJ1-1	few	-	TRBV5-6	TGTGCCAGCAGCTTGATGCAGATGAACACTGAAGCTTTCTTT	CASSLMQMNTEAFF
TRBJ2-5	-	TRBD2	TRBV7-3	TGTGCCAGCAGCCTTAGCGGGGCGATCCAAGAGACCCAGTACTTC	CASSLSGAIQETQYF
TRBJ2-5	-	-	TRBV9	TGTGCCAGCAGCGTAGCTTTTAGGCCAGAGACCCAGTACTTC	CASSVAFRPETQYF
TRBJ2-7	-	TRBD1	TRBV29-1	TGCAGCTATTCCACAGGGGGCGTCGAGCAGTACTTC	CSYSTGGVEQYF
TRBJ2-3	-	-	TRBV14	TGTGCCAGCAGCCAAGTGGACCTATACCTACAGGAGGCGCAGTATTTT	CASSQVDLYLQEAQYF
TRBJ1-4	-	TRBD1	TRBV7-9	TGTGCCAGCAGCTTCCTGACGGGACAGGGTGGAGAAAAACTGTTTTTT	CASSFLTGQGGEKLFF
TRBJ2-2	-	TRBD2	TRBV28	TGTGCCAGTTACGACGGGGGGGCGAACACCGGGGAGCTGTTTTTT	CASYDGGANTGELFF